This T cell receptor beta chain was sequenced during a study of technical replicates of blood from a few donors (TCRdb year 2017). From the cysteine up to the phenylalanine, the CDR3 has a length of 16 residues. Only the CDR3 portion is preserved as DNA: 48 bases, with reading frame beginning at the first base. The germline V gene encodes CDR1 MNHNY and CDR2 SVGAGI (reference sequence). Ends trimmed: V by 4 bases, J by 2 bases; bases unmatched to a gene: 6. Notes on this clone: Its antigen specificity is not known. Within one base of it there is no much larger clone, and no base qualities were kept.

Libraries were built with the immunoSEQ multiplex PCR assay. The source is immuneACCESS, and TCRdb retained only in-frame sequences with V and J called. Part of the clones is not carried over; for the studies checked, unresolved V genes explain less than half of this, and the remainder is unexplained. The sample table contains around 80,000 clones; only one count was recorded for 93% of them. The biggest ten clones account for about 0.26% of the sample. Material for sequencing was T cells isolated from PBMCs. This TCR came from a human donor in good health. The rearranged segments are TRBV6-6 and TRBJ1-5, with 9 bases aligning to TRBD1. The CDR3: CASSFLRDRGNQPQHF. The DNA reads as follows: TGTGCCAGCAGTTTCCTCCGGGACAGGGGCAATCAGCCCCAGCATTTT.